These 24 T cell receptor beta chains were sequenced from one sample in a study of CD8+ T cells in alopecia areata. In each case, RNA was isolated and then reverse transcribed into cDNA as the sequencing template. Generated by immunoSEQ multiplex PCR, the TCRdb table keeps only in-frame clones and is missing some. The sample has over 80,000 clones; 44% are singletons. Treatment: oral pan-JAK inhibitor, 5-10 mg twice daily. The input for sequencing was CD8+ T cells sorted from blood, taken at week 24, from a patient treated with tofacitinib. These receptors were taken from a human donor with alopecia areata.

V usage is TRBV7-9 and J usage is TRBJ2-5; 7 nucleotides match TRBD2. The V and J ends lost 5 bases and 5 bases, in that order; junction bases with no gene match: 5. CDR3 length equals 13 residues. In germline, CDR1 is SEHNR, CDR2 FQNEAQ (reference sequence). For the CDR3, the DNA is TGTGCCAGCAGCGCCCACGGGAGGGAGACCCAGTACTTC. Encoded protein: CASSAHGRETQYF.

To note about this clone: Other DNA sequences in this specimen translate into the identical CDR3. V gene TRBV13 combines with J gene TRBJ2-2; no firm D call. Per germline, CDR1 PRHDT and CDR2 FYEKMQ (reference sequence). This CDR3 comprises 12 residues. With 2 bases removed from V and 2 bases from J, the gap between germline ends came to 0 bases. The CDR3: CASSLNTGELFF. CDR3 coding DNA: TGTGCCAGCAGCTTAAACACCGGGGAGCTGTTTTTT.

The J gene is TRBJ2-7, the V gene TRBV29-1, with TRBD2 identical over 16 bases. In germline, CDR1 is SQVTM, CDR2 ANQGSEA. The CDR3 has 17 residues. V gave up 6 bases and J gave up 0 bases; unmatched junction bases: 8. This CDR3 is CSVLGGTSGRASYEQYF. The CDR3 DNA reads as TGCAGCGTGTTGGGCGGGACTAGCGGGAGGGCCTCCTACGAGCAGTACTTC.

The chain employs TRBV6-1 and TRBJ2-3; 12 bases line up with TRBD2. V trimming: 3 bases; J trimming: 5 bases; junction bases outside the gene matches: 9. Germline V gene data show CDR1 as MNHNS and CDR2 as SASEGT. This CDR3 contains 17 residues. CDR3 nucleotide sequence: TGTGCCAGCAGTGAGCAGTCTCTAGCGGGAGGGCAAGATACGCAGTATTTT. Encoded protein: CASSEQSLAGGQDTQYF.

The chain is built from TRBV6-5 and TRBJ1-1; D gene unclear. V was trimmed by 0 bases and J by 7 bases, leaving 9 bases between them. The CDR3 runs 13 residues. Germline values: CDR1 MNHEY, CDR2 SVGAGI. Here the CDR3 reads CASSYSISGEAFF. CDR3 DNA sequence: TGTGCCAGCAGTTACTCGATCTCGGGTGAAGCTTTCTTT.

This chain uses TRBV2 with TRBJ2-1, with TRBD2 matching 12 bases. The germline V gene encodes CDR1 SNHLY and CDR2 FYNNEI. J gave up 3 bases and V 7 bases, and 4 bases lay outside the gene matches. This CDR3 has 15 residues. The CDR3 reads CASTGLAGIYNEQFF. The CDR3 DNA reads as TGTGCCAGCACCGGACTAGCGGGAATCTACAATGAGCAGTTCTTC.

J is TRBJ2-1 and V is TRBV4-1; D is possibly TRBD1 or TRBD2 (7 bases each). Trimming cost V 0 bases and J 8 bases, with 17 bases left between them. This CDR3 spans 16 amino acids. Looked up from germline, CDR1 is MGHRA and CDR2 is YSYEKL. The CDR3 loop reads CASSQDRSRGGDEQFF. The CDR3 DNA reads TGCGCCAGCAGCCAAGATCGGAGCAGGGGGGGCGATGAGCAGTTCTTC.

The CDR3 sequence is CASSQGGRGTDTQYF. DNA of the CDR3: TGCGCCAGCAGCCAAGGGGGGAGAGGAACAGATACGCAGTATTTT. The chain combines TRBV4-1 with TRBJ2-3; either TRBD1 or TRBD2 may fit D (5 bases each). This CDR3 has 15 amino acids. V was trimmed by 1 base and J by 3 bases, leaving 11 bases between them. The germline V gene has CDR1 MGHRA and CDR2 YSYEKL.

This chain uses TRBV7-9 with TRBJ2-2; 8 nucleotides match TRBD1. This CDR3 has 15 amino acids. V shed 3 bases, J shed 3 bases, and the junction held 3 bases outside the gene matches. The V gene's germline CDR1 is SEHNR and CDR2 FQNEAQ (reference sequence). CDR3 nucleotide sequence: TGTGCCAGCAGCTTTGGACAGGGAGACACCGGGGAGCTGTTTTTT. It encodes CASSFGQGDTGELFF.

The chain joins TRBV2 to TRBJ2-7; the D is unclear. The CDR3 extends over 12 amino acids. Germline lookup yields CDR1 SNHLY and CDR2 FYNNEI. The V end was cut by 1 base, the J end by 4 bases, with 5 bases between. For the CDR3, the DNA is TGTGCCAGCAGTGAAGTTAGGTACGAGCAGTACTTC. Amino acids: CASSEVRYEQYF. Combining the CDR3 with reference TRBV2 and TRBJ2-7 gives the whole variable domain EPEVTQTPSHQVTQMGQEVILRCVPISNHLYFYWYRQILGQKVEFLVSFYNNEISEKSEIFDDQFSVERPDGSNFTLKIRSTKLEDSAMYFCASSEVRYEQYFGPGTRLTVT.

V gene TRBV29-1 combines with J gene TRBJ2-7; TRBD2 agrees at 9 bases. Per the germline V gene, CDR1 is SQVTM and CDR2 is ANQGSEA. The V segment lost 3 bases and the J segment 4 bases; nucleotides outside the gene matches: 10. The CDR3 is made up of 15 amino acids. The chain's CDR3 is CSVEGAGGGGYEQYF. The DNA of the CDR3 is TGCAGCGTTGAGGGTGCGGGAGGGGGCGGTTACGAGCAGTACTTC.

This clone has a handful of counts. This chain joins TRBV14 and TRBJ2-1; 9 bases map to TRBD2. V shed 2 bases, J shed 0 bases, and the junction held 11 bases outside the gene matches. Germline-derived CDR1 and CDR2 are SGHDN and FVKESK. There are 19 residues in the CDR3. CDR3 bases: TGTGCCAGCAGCCAAAGTCTAGCGGGGATCCCTAGCTCCTACAATGAGCAGTTCTTC. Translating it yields CASSQSLAGIPSSYNEQFF.

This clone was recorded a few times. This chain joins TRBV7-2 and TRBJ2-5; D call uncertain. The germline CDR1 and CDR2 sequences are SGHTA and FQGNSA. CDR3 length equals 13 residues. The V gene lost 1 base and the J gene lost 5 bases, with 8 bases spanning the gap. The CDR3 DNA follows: TGTGCCAGCAGCTTAGACTCTAGGGAGACCCAGTACTTC. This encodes CASSLDSRETQYF.

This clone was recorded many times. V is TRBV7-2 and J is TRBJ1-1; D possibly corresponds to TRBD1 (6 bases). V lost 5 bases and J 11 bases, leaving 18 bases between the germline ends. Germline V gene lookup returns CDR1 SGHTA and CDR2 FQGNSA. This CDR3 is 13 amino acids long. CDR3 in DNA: TGTGCCAGCAGCCCAGGGGCGGGGGGCCTGGCTTTCTTT. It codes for CASSPGAGGLAFF.

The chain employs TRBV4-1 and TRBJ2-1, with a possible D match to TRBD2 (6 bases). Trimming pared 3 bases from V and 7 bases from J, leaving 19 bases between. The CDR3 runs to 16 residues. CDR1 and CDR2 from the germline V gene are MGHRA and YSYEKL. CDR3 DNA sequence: TGCGCCAGCAGCCAGTATCCTAGCGAGAGTGGTAATGAGCAGTTCTTC. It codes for CASSQYPSESGNEQFF.

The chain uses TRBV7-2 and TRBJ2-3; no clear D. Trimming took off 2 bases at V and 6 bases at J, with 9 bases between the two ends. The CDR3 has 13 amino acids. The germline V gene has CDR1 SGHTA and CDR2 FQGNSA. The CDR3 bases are TGTGCCAGCAGCTTAACCCCCAGGGATACGCAGTATTTT. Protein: CASSLTPRDTQYF. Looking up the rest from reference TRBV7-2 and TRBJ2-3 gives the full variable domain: GAGVSQSPSNKVTEKGKDVELRCDPISGHTALYWYRQSLGQGLEFLIYFQGNSAPDKSGLPSDRFSAERTGGSVSTLTIQRTQQEDSAVYLCASSLTPRDTQYFGPGTRLTVL.

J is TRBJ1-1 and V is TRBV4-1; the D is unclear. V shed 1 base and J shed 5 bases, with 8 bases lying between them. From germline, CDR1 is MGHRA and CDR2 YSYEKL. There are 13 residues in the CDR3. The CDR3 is CASSQVLGTEAFF. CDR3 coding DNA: TGCGCCAGCAGCCAAGTCTTGGGGACTGAAGCTTTCTTT.

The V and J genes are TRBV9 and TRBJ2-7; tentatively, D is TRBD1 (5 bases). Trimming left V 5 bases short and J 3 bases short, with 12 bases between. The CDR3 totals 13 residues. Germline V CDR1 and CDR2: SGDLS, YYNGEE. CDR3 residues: CASSPRDLYEQYF. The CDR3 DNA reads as TGTGCCAGCAGTCCCAGGGATCTCTACGAGCAGTACTTC.

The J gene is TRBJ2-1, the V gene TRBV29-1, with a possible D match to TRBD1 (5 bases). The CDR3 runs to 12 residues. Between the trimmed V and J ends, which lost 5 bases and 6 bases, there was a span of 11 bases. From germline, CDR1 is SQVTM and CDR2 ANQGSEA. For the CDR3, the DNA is TGCAGCGTTATCGGACACTCCAATGAGCAGTTCTTC. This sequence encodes CSVIGHSNEQFF.

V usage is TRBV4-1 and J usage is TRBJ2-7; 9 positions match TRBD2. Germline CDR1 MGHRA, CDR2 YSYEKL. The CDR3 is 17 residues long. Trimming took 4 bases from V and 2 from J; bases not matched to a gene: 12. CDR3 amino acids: CASSPLVAGAIAYEQYF. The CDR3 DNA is TGCGCCAGCAGCCCCCTGGTAGCGGGAGCGATTGCCTACGAGCAGTACTTC.

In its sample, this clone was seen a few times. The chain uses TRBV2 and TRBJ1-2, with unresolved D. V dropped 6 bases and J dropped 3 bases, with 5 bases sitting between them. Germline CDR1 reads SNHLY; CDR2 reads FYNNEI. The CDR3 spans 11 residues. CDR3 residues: CASSSYYGYTF. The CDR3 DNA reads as TGTGCCAGCAGCTCATACTATGGCTACACCTTC. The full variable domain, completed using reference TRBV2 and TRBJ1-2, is EPEVTQTPSHQVTQMGQEVILRCVPISNHLYFYWYRQILGQKVEFLVSFYNNEISEKSEIFDDQFSVERPDGSNFTLKIRSTKLEDSAMYFCASSSYYGYTFGSGTRLTVV.

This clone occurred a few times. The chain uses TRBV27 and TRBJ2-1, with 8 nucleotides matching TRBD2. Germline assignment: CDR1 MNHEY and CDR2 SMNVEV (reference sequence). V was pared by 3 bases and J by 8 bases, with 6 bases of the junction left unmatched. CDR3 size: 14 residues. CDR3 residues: CASSFQREIDEQFF. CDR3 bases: TGTGCCAGCAGTTTTCAGCGGGAGATCGATGAGCAGTTCTTC.

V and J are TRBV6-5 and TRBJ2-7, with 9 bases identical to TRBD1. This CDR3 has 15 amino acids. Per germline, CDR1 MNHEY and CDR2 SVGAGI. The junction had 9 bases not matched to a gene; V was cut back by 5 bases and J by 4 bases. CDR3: CASSPRTGVEYEQYF. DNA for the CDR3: TGTGCCAGCAGTCCTCGGACAGGGGTTGAGTACGAGCAGTACTTC.

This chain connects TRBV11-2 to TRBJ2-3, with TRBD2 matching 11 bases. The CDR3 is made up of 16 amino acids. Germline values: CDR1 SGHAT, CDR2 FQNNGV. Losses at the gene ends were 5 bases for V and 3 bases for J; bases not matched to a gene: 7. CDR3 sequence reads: CASSRTSGRTTDTQYF. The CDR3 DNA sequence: TGTGCCAGCAGCCGCACTAGCGGGAGAACGACAGATACGCAGTATTTT.